These T cell receptor beta chains were read from a single sample in a study of blood T cells in healthy people across ages. Each CDR3 protein gets one entry after TCRdb re-called the 5' RACE reads with MiXCR. The sample records about 640,000 distinct CDR3 sequences, about 53% being singletons. Specimen: blood. Source of these receptors: a man aged 55 to 70 in good health. The CDR3 runs from the conserved cysteine through the conserved F or W. Fields, in order: CDR3 length, D gene, V gene, clone size, J gene, CDR3 protein, CDR3 DNA. A D gene is named only where the DNA matches it firmly. Not every row has a clone size; where given, it reads once, few, many or a size class.

len: 15; d_gene: TRBD2; v_gene: TRBV13; abundance: .; j_gene: TRBJ2-1; CDR3aa: CASIPRPGLANEQFF; CDR3nt: TGTGCCAGCATCCCCCGCCCGGGACTAGCGAATGAGCAGTTCTTC
len: 16; d_gene: TRBD2; v_gene: TRBV20-1; abundance: .; j_gene: TRBJ2-3; CDR3aa: CSANPSGGGPADTQYF; CDR3nt: TGCAGTGCTAATCCTTCCGGGGGGGGCCCAGCGGATACGCAGTATTTT
len: 13; d_gene: TRBD1; v_gene: TRBV20-1; abundance: .; j_gene: TRBJ2-7; CDR3aa: CSARTGGTYEQYF; CDR3nt: TGCAGTGCTAGGACAGGGGGGACCTACGAGCAGTACTTC
len: 17; d_gene: TRBD1; v_gene: TRBV20-1; abundance: .; j_gene: TRBJ2-1; CDR3aa: CSARDLRTGSSYNEQFF; CDR3nt: TGCAGTGCTAGAGATCTTCGGACAGGGAGCTCCTACAATGAGCAGTTCTTC
len: 16; d_gene: TRBD1; v_gene: TRBV5-1; abundance: .; j_gene: TRBJ1-4; CDR3aa: CASSLGGQVQNEKLFF; CDR3nt: TGCGCCAGCAGCTTGGGGGGACAGGTACAAAATGAAAAACTGTTTTTT
len: 15; d_gene: TRBD1; v_gene: TRBV9; abundance: few; j_gene: TRBJ1-1; CDR3aa: CASSPSDREGTEAFF; CDR3nt: TGTGCCAGCAGCCCTTCGGACAGGGAGGGCACTGAAGCTTTCTTT
len: 16; d_gene: .; v_gene: TRBV7-8; abundance: few; j_gene: TRBJ2-7; CDR3aa: CASSSIRGGFSYEQYF; CDR3nt: TGTGCCAGCAGTTCTATAAGGGGGGGTTTCTCCTACGAGCAGTACTTC
len: 15; d_gene: .; v_gene: TRBV7-9; abundance: once; j_gene: TRBJ1-2; CDR3aa: CASSLYVQGSNGYTF; CDR3nt: TGTGCCAGCAGCTTATACGTACAGGGCTCTAATGGCTACACCTTC
len: 14; d_gene: .; v_gene: TRBV7-8; abundance: few; j_gene: TRBJ2-7; CDR3aa: CASSRGRSSYEQYF; CDR3nt: TGTGCCAGCAGCCGCGGCAGGAGCTCCTACGAGCAGTACTTC
len: 15; d_gene: .; v_gene: TRBV4-1; abundance: .; j_gene: TRBJ2-1; CDR3aa: CASSQRVIQGSEQFF; CDR3nt: TGCGCCAGCAGCCAACGCGTGATCCAGGGGAGTGAGCAGTTCTTC
len: 16; d_gene: .; v_gene: TRBV7-9; abundance: .; j_gene: TRBJ1-1; CDR3aa: CASSPDGARWVTEAFF; CDR3nt: TGTGCCAGCAGCCCCGACGGGGCAAGGTGGGTCACTGAAGCTTTCTTT
len: 15; d_gene: .; v_gene: TRBV11-2; abundance: few; j_gene: TRBJ2-5; CDR3aa: CASSLDGSLGETQYF; CDR3nt: TGTGCCAGCAGCTTAGATGGGAGCCTAGGGGAGACCCAGTACTTC
len: 13; d_gene: .; v_gene: TRBV29-1; abundance: few; j_gene: TRBJ2-1; CDR3aa: CSVVPVSYNEQFF; CDR3nt: TGCAGCGTTGTCCCGGTCTCCTACAATGAGCAGTTCTTC
len: 14; d_gene: .; v_gene: TRBV5-1; abundance: many; j_gene: TRBJ2-7; CDR3aa: CASREQGSSYEQYF; CDR3nt: TGCGCCAGCAGAGAACAAGGATCCTCCTACGAGCAGTACTTC
len: 14; d_gene: TRBD1; v_gene: TRBV28; abundance: .; j_gene: TRBJ1-5; CDR3aa: CASSSTGGGQPQHF; CDR3nt: TGCGCCAGCAGCTCTACAGGGGGTGGCCAGCCCCAGCATTTT
len: 12; d_gene: TRBD2; v_gene: TRBV6-1; abundance: few; j_gene: TRBJ2-5; CDR3aa: CATRLAEETQYF; CDR3nt: TGTGCCACCAGACTAGCGGAAGAGACCCAGTACTTC
len: 13; d_gene: .; v_gene: TRBV12-3/TRBV12-4; abundance: .; j_gene: TRBJ2-2; CDR3aa: CASSPWNTGELFF; CDR3nt: TGTGCCAGCAGTCCTTGGAACACCGGGGAGCTGTTTTTT
len: 13; d_gene: TRBD2; v_gene: TRBV24-1; abundance: .; j_gene: TRBJ2-5; CDR3aa: CATSSSGVETQYF; CDR3nt: TGTGCCACCAGCTCTAGCGGGGTGGAGACCCAGTACTTC
len: 14; d_gene: .; v_gene: TRBV5-6; abundance: .; j_gene: TRBJ2-5; CDR3aa: CASSPRDGGETQYF; CDR3nt: TGTGCCAGCAGCCCACGGGATGGCGGGGAGACCCAGTACTTC
len: 15; d_gene: .; v_gene: TRBV5-6; abundance: .; j_gene: TRBJ2-4; CDR3aa: CASSPPDGPGDEQYF; CDR3nt: TGTGCCAGCAGCCCCCCCGACGGGCCAGGGGATGAGCAGTACTTC
len: 14; d_gene: .; v_gene: TRBV29-1; abundance: few; j_gene: TRBJ2-1; CDR3aa: CSVGTWSSYNEQFF; CDR3nt: TGCAGCGTTGGGACCTGGAGCTCCTACAATGAGCAGTTCTTC
len: 15; d_gene: .; v_gene: TRBV12-3/TRBV12-4; abundance: few; j_gene: TRBJ2-3; CDR3aa: CASSLGLPSTDTQYF; CDR3nt: TGTGCCAGCAGTTTAGGACTACCCAGCACAGATACGCAGTATTTT
len: 11; d_gene: .; v_gene: TRBV29-1; abundance: .; j_gene: TRBJ1-2; CDR3aa: CSARGWGGYTF; CDR3nt: TGCAGCGCGCGGGGATGGGGTGGCTACACCTTC
len: 13; d_gene: TRBD1; v_gene: TRBV27; abundance: .; j_gene: TRBJ2-7; CDR3aa: CASSDTGDREQYF; CDR3nt: TGTGCCAGCAGTGACACAGGGGACCGCGAGCAGTACTTC
len: 14; d_gene: .; v_gene: TRBV20-1; abundance: few; j_gene: TRBJ2-5; CDR3aa: CSARADTIQETQYF; CDR3nt: TGCAGTGCTAGAGCTGACACCATCCAAGAGACCCAGTACTTC
len: 11; d_gene: .; v_gene: TRBV29-1; abundance: many; j_gene: TRBJ2-7; CDR3aa: CSVEEGCEQYF; CDR3nt: TGCAGCGTTGAAGAGGGGTGCGAGCAGTACTTC
len: 17; d_gene: TRBD2; v_gene: TRBV5-1; abundance: .; j_gene: TRBJ2-5; CDR3aa: CASSPLIAGGEQETQYF; CDR3nt: TGCGCCAGCAGCCCTTTGATAGCGGGGGGTGAGCAAGAGACCCAGTACTTC
len: 15; d_gene: .; v_gene: TRBV2; abundance: .; j_gene: TRBJ1-4; CDR3aa: CASSELGLYNEKLFF; CDR3nt: TGTGCCAGCAGTGAACTTGGACTGTATAATGAAAAACTGTTTTTT
len: 20; d_gene: TRBD2; v_gene: TRBV5-1; abundance: .; j_gene: TRBJ2-1; CDR3aa: CASSLAPPAGDIGLNNEQFF; CDR3nt: TGCGCCAGCAGCTTGGCTCCCCCAGCGGGGGATATAGGATTAAACAATGAGCAGTTCTTC
len: 13; d_gene: TRBD1; v_gene: TRBV20-1; abundance: .; j_gene: TRBJ2-7; CDR3aa: CSARETGAEVQYF; CDR3nt: TGCAGTGCTAGAGAGACAGGGGCGGAAGTGCAGTACTTC
len: 15; d_gene: TRBD1; v_gene: TRBV29-1; abundance: many; j_gene: TRBJ2-7; CDR3aa: CSVAFGGQGAYEQYF; CDR3nt: TGCAGCGTTGCGTTTGGGGGACAGGGGGCCTACGAGCAGTACTTC
len: 15; d_gene: .; v_gene: TRBV7-2; abundance: .; j_gene: TRBJ2-1; CDR3aa: CASSLAGAWGNEQFF; CDR3nt: TGTGCCAGCAGCTTAGCGGGGGCTTGGGGCAATGAGCAGTTCTTC
len: 14; d_gene: .; v_gene: TRBV29-1; abundance: .; j_gene: TRBJ1-2; CDR3aa: CSVEDGRASYGYTF; CDR3nt: TGCAGCGTTGAAGACGGCAGGGCGTCCTATGGCTACACCTTC
len: 14; d_gene: TRBD1; v_gene: TRBV5-1; abundance: .; j_gene: TRBJ1-1; CDR3aa: CASSPRTGGAEAFF; CDR3nt: TGCGCCAGCAGCCCCCGGACAGGAGGCGCTGAAGCTTTCTTT
len: 17; d_gene: TRBD1; v_gene: TRBV20-1; abundance: many; j_gene: TRBJ1-6; CDR3aa: CSATGTGLSSYNSPLHF; CDR3nt: TGCAGTGCTACCGGGACAGGGCTTAGCTCCTATAATTCACCCCTCCACTTT
len: 16; d_gene: .; v_gene: TRBV6-6; abundance: .; j_gene: TRBJ2-5; CDR3aa: CASSYSAGSPSETQYF; CDR3nt: TGTGCCAGCAGTTACTCGGCGGGCTCGCCCTCTGAGACCCAGTACTTC
len: 13; d_gene: TRBD1; v_gene: TRBV6-2/TRBV6-3; abundance: .; j_gene: TRBJ2-7; CDR3aa: CASRDGQVGEQYF; CDR3nt: TGTGCCAGCAGGGACGGACAGGTCGGCGAGCAGTACTTC
len: 17; d_gene: TRBD1; v_gene: TRBV2; abundance: few; j_gene: TRBJ2-7; CDR3aa: CASSERTGRDRSYEQYF; CDR3nt: TGTGCCAGCAGTGAAAGGACAGGACGGGATCGGTCCTACGAGCAGTACTTC
len: 14; d_gene: .; v_gene: TRBV12-3/TRBV12-4; abundance: .; j_gene: TRBJ1-2; CDR3aa: CASSFVLTGYGYTF; CDR3nt: TGTGCCAGCAGTTTCGTTTTAACAGGCTATGGCTACACCTTC
len: 14; d_gene: .; v_gene: TRBV5-1; abundance: .; j_gene: TRBJ2-5; CDR3aa: CASSVEAGLETQYF; CDR3nt: TGCGCCAGCAGCGTGGAGGCAGGCTTGGAGACCCAGTACTTC
len: 16; d_gene: .; v_gene: TRBV2; abundance: .; j_gene: TRBJ2-7; CDR3aa: CASSRQGAGGGYEQYF; CDR3nt: TGTGCCAGCAGCCGACAAGGGGCCGGGGGCGGATACGAGCAGTACTTC
len: 14; d_gene: .; v_gene: TRBV5-1; abundance: .; j_gene: TRBJ2-7; CDR3aa: CASSPGPFGDEQYF; CDR3nt: TGCGCCAGCAGCCCGGGCCCTTTCGGGGACGAGCAGTACTTC
len: 15; d_gene: .; v_gene: TRBV5-1; abundance: many; j_gene: TRBJ2-5; CDR3aa: CASSLGGGSQETQYF; CDR3nt: TGCGCCAGCAGCTTGGGCGGGGGCTCTCAAGAGACCCAGTACTTC
len: 13; d_gene: TRBD1; v_gene: TRBV29-1; abundance: few; j_gene: TRBJ2-3; CDR3aa: CSVIQSGGDTQYF; CDR3nt: TGCAGCGTGATCCAGTCAGGGGGAGATACGCAGTATTTT
len: 15; d_gene: TRBD2; v_gene: TRBV5-1; abundance: .; j_gene: TRBJ2-1; CDR3aa: CASSGGLAVGNEQFF; CDR3nt: TGCGCCAGCAGCGGGGGACTAGCGGTTGGTAATGAGCAGTTCTTC
len: 14; d_gene: .; v_gene: TRBV5-6; abundance: .; j_gene: TRBJ1-2; CDR3aa: CASSHSSSNYGYTF; CDR3nt: TGTGCCAGCAGCCACAGTTCCTCTAACTATGGCTACACCTTC
len: 16; d_gene: TRBD2; v_gene: TRBV12-3/TRBV12-4; abundance: .; j_gene: TRBJ2-5; CDR3aa: CASSPRLAGGPETQYF; CDR3nt: TGTGCCAGCAGTCCACGACTAGCGGGGGGGCCCGAGACCCAGTACTTC
len: 15; d_gene: .; v_gene: TRBV29-1; abundance: .; j_gene: TRBJ1-5; CDR3aa: CSVEEFGQPRGIRHF; CDR3nt: TGCAGCGTTGAAGAGTTCGGACAGCCTCGGGGAATTCGGCATTTT
len: 15; d_gene: .; v_gene: TRBV2; abundance: .; j_gene: TRBJ2-5; CDR3aa: CASSDDGGQLETQYF; CDR3nt: TGTGCCAGCAGTGACGACGGGGGGCAATTAGAGACCCAGTACTTC
len: 12; d_gene: .; v_gene: TRBV19; abundance: .; j_gene: TRBJ2-5; CDR3aa: CATSDIMETQYF; CDR3nt: TGTGCCACCTCCGACATCATGGAGACCCAGTACTTC
len: 10; d_gene: .; v_gene: TRBV29-1; abundance: .; j_gene: TRBJ2-1; CDR3aa: CSAGRPEQFF; CDR3nt: TGCAGCGCGGGGAGACCGGAGCAGTTCTTC
len: 11; d_gene: .; v_gene: TRBV29-1; abundance: .; j_gene: TRBJ2-1; CDR3aa: CSVEEDGGQFF; CDR3nt: TGCAGCGTTGAAGAGGACGGGGGGCAGTTCTTC
len: 13; d_gene: .; v_gene: TRBV12-3/TRBV12-4; abundance: .; j_gene: TRBJ2-3; CDR3aa: CASSPPFWDAQYF; CDR3nt: TGTGCCAGCAGTCCCCCGTTTTGGGACGCGCAGTATTTT
len: 12; d_gene: .; v_gene: TRBV7-2; abundance: .; j_gene: TRBJ2-5; CDR3aa: CASSPEAETQYF; CDR3nt: TGTGCCAGCAGCCCCGAGGCCGAGACCCAGTACTTC